A selection of T cell receptor beta chains follows, all from one sample in a study of blood T cell repertoires in COVID-19. Method: immunoSEQ multiplex PCR; TCRdb's copy keeps in-frame clones and lacks some. The top ten clones hold 15% to 20% of a sample with about 190,000 clones, 84% of them seen once. The sample was peripheral blood. These receptor sequences come from a human donor in a cohort sampled during active COVID-19. Both conserved end residues are part of each CDR3. A clone size is listed for some rows: how often the clone was seen (once, few, many), or a class if it is expanded.

J,length,V,size,CDR3
TRBJ2-1,14,TRBV7-9,.,CASGPGVSYNEQFF
TRBJ2-5,17,TRBV7-9,once,CASSFAPGTDIQETQYF
TRBJ1-1,15,TRBV6-6,.,CASVTGQGLNTEAFF
TRBJ1-4,18,TRBV4-2,.,CASSQESLQGQGHEKLFF
TRBJ1-3,17,TRBV30,.,CAWSVLLNGLKGNTIYF
TRBJ2-7,12,TRBV30,.,CAWTSLHYEQYF
TRBJ1-4,13,TRBV12-3/TRBV12-4,once,CASAGWTNEKLFF
TRBJ2-7,14,TRBV7-9,.,CASSFWGRAGEQYF
TRBJ1-1,13,TRBV6-1,few,CASSEGRNTEAFF
TRBJ1-1,13,TRBV6-5,few,CASSYSGGTEAFF
TRBJ1-5,18,TRBV19,once,CASSPRQGKTGLNQPQHF
TRBJ1-2,11,TRBV20-1,.,CSASPGHSYTF
TRBJ2-5,14,TRBV18,.,CASSPGTGKETQYF
TRBJ1-1,11,TRBV7-8,.,CASSLIAEAFF
TRBJ1-1,14,TRBV5-1,.,CASSSQGRGTEAFF
TRBJ2-1,16,TRBV11-2,.,CASRRGRRGFYNEQFF
TRBJ2-6,15,TRBV6-1,.,CASSDGSSGANVLTF
TRBJ1-2,15,TRBV27,few,CASSPYEDRLYGYTF
TRBJ2-1,16,TRBV6-2/TRBV6-3,.,CASSPPLGAYYNEQFF
TRBJ2-3,16,TRBV9,.,CASGTSGPLLRDTQYF
TRBJ2-7,15,TRBV7-9,.,CASSPRQAFGYEQYF